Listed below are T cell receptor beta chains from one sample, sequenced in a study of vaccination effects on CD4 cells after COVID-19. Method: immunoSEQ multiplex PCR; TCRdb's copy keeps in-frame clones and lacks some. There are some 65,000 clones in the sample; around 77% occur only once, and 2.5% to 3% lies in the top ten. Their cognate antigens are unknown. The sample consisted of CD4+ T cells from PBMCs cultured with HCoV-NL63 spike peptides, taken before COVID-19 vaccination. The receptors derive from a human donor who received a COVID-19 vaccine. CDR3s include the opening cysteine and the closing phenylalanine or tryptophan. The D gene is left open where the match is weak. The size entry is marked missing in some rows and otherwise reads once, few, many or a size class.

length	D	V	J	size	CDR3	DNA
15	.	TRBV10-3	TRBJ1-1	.	CAISGFGGPGTEAFF	TGTGCCATCAGTGGGTTTGGTGGGCCGGGGACTGAAGCTTTCTTT
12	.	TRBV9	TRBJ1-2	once	CASWGAHYGYTF	TGTGCCAGCTGGGGGGCCCACTATGGCTACACCTTC
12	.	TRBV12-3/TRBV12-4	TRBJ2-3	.	CASSIKPDTQYF	TGTGCCAGCAGTATCAAGCCAGATACGCAGTATTTT
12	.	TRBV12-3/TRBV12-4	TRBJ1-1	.	CASSSGYTEAFF	TGTGCCAGCAGTTCGGGTTACACTGAAGCTTTCTTT
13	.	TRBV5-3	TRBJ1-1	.	CARSLYDGREAFF	TGTGCCAGAAGCTTGTATGATGGGAGAGAAGCTTTCTTT
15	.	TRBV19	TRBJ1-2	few	CASSSRVGGESGYTF	TGTGCCAGTAGTTCGCGTGTCGGGGGGGAAAGTGGCTACACCTTC
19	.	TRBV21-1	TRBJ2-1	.	CASSKALERGLCSYNEQFF	TGTGCCAGCAGCAAAGCGCTCGAGCGGGGGCTCTGCTCCTACAATGAGCAGTTCTTC
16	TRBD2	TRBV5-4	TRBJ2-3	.	CASSSRLAGGTDTQYF	TGTGCCAGCAGCTCCAGACTAGCGGGGGGGACAGATACGCAGTATTTT
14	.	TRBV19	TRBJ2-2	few	CASGIRGNTGELFF	TGTGCCAGTGGCATCCGGGGAAACACCGGGGAGCTGTTTTTT
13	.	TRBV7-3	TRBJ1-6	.	CASSSDRHSPLHF	TGTGCCAGCAGCTCGGACAGACATTCACCCCTCCACTTT
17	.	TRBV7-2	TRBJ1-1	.	CASSLASRGPYPTEAFF	TGTGCCAGCAGCTTAGCGTCAAGGGGCCCTTACCCAACTGAAGCTTTCTTT
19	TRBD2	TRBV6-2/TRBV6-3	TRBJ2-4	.	CASSYTSFSGVVAKNIQYF	TGTGCCAGCAGTTACACATCCTTTAGCGGGGTAGTAGCCAAAAACATTCAGTACTTC
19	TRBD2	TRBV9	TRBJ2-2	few	CASSVSRTSGGLNTGELFF	TGTGCCAGCAGCGTGAGCAGGACTAGCGGGGGGTTGAACACCGGGGAGCTGTTTTTT
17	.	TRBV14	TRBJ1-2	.	CASSQTVLRGPSNGYTF	TGTGCCAGCAGTCAAACGGTCCTACGGGGCCCCTCAAATGGCTACACCTTC
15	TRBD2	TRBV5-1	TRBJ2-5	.	CASSRASGVEETQYF	TGCGCCAGCAGCCGGGCTAGCGGTGTGGAAGAGACCCAGTACTTC
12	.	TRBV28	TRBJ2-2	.	CAVRGNTGELFF	TGTGCAGTGAGAGGGAACACCGGGGAGCTGTTTTTT
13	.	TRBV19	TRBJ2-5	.	CASSSHFQETQYF	TGTGCCAGTAGTAGTCACTTCCAAGAGACCCAGTACTTC
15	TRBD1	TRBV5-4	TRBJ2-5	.	CASSLTGGYQETQYF	TGTGCCAGCAGCTTGACAGGGGGATACCAAGAGACCCAGTACTTC
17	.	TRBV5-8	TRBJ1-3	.	CASSLVAGAFSGNTIYF	TGTGCCAGCAGCTTGGTGGCAGGGGCTTTCTCTGGAAACACCATATATTTT
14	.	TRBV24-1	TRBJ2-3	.	CATSRGGQSDTQYF	TGTGCCACCAGTCGTGGGGGCCAATCAGATACGCAGTATTTT